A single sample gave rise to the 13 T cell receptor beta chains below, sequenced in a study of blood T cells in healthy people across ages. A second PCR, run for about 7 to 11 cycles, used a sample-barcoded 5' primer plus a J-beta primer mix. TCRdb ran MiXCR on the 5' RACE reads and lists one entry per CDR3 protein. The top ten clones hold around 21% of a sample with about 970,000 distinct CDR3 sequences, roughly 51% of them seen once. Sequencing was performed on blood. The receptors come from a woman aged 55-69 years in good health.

The CDR3 DNA follows: TGTGCCAGCAGCTTAGCGGCTATCTTGGGTTCCCTCTACGAGCAGTACTTC. Amino acid sequence: CASSLAAILGSLYEQYF. This chain joins TRBV7-2 and TRBJ2-7; no definite D call. The CDR3 extends over 17 amino acids. Germline values: CDR1 SGHTA, CDR2 FQGNSA. V lost 0 bases and J lost 3, with 18 bases in between.

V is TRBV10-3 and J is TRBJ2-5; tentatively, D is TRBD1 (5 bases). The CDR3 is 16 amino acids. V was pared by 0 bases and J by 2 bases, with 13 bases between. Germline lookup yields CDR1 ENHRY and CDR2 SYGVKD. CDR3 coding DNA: TGTGCCATCAGTGAGTCGAGAGGTCCAGGGCAAGAGACCCAGTACTTC. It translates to CAISESRGPGQETQYF.

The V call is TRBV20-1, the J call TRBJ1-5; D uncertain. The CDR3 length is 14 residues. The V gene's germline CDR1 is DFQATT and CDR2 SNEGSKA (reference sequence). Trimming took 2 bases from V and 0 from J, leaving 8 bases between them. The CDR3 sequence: CSARSVDSNQPQHF. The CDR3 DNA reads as TGCAGTGCTAGATCCGTGGATAGCAATCAGCCCCAGCATTTT.

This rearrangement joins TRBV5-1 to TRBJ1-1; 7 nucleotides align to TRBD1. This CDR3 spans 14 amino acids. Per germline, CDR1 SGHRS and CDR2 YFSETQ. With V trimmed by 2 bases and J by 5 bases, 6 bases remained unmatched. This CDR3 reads CASSFTGVQTEAFF. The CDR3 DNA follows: TGCGCCAGCAGCTTCACAGGGGTCCAAACTGAAGCTTTCTTT.

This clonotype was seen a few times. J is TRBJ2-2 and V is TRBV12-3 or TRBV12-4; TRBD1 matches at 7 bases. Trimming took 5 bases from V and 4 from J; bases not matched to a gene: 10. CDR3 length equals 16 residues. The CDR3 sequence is CASSLRTGWSTGELFF. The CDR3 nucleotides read TGTGCCAGCAGTCTGCGGACAGGTTGGAGCACCGGGGAGCTGTTTTTT.

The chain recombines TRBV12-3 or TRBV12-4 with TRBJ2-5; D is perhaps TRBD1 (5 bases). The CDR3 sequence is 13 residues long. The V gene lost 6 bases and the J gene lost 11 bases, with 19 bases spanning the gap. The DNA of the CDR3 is TGTGCCAGCAGCCCCACCCAGGGAAATGAGCAGTACTTC. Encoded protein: CASSPTQGNEQYF.

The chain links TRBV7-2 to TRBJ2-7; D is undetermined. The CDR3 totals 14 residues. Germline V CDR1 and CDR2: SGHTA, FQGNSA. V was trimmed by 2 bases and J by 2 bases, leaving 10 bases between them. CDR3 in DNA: TGTGCCAGCAGCTTACAAGCCTCAACCTACGAGCAGTACTTC. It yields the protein CASSLQASTYEQYF. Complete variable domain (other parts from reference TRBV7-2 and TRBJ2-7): GAGVSQSPSNKVTEKGKDVELRCDPISGHTALYWYRQSLGQGLEFLIYFQGNSAPDKSGLPSDRFSAERTGGSVSTLTIQRTQQEDSAVYLCASSLQASTYEQYFGPGTRLTVT.

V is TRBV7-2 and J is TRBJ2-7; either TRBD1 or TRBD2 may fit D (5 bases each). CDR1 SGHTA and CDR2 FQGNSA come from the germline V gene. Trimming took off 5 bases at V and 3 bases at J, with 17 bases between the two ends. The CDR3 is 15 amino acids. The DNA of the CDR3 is TGTGCCAGCAGCCCCCGACCGGGACGATTCTACGAGCAGTACTTC. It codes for CASSPRPGRFYEQYF.

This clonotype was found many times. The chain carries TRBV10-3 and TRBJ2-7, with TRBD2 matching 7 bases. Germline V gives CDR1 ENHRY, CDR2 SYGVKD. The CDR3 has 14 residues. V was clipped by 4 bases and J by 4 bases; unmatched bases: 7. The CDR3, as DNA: TGTGCCATCAGTGCTCAAGCGGGAATTTACGAGCAGTACTTC. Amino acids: CAISAQAGIYEQYF.

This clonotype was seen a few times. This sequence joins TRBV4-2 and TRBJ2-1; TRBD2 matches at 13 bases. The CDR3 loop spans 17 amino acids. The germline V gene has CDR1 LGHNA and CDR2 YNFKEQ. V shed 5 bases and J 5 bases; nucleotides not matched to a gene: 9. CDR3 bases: TGTGCCAGCAGCGCAGCGACTGGGACTAGCGGGAACAATGAGCAGTTCTTC. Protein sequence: CASSAATGTSGNNEQFF.

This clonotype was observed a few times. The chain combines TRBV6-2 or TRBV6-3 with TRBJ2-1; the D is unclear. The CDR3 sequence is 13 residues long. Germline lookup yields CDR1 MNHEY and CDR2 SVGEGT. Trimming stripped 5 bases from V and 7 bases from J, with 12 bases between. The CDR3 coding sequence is TGTGCCAGCAGTAACAACCGGAGAAATGAGCAGTTCTTC. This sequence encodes CASSNNRRNEQFF.

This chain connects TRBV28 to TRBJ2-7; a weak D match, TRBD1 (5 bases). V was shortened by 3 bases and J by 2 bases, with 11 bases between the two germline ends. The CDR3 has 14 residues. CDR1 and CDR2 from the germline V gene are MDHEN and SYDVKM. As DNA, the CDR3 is TGTGCCAGCAGTTTGCAGGACATGGCCTACGAGCAGTACTTC. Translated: CASSLQDMAYEQYF.

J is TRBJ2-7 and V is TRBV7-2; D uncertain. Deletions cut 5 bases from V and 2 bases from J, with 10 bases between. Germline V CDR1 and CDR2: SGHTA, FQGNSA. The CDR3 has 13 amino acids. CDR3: CASSHWGTYEQYF. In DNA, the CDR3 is TGTGCCAGCAGCCATTGGGGAACCTACGAGCAGTACTTC.